The clone carrying this T cell receptor beta chain was counted between two and nine times. No antigen is known for it. This entry is derived from a study of T cell repertoires in cytomegalovirus infection. In the study overall: CMV infection together with matching HLA type was indicated by public TCR beta signatures. Study results and limitations: Cumulative public TCR beta family frequency identified CMV carriers with the relevant HLA. The ex vivo response showed dominance by HLA-C-restricted CMV-specific TCR beta clonotypes.

A single record per CDR3 protein comes from TCRdb applying MiXCR to the reads. The sample holds roughly 160,000 distinct CDR3 sequences; about 20% are singletons and the top ten take under 30%. The sequence came from a human donor in good health (CMV status not recorded). Some clones in this sample may be carry-over from other donors' samples. Sequenced material: CD8+ T cells from cultured PBMCs, taken from culture after CMV antigen stimulation.

CDR3 DNA: TGTGCCAGCAGTCCCCCAGGGACAGGGGTTCACTATGGCTACACCTTC. This translates into CASSPPGTGVHYGYTF. The V gene is TRBV12-3 or TRBV12-4, the J gene TRBJ1-2; TRBD1 matches at 10 bases. The CDR3 sequence is 16 residues long. The ends lost 5 bases at V and 3 bases at J; junction bases unmatched: 9.